Only a few counts were recorded for the clone carrying this TCR beta chain. Its antigen is unknown. V was clipped by 5 bases and J by 4 bases, with 19 bases between them. Germline V gives CDR1 MNHEY, CDR2 SMNVEV (reference sequence). This CDR3 region has 16 residues. CD4+ naive, central memory, regulatory and stem cell-like memory subsets were isolated by sorting on CD45RO/CCR7/CD25/CD127/CD95/CD27. The entry originates in a study of beta chain features in type 1 diabetes. Study context: Healthy donors and patients had similar age, gender and cell yields. Study-wide findings and caveats: These data did not resolve whether HLA type affects TCRB rearrangement. Cells with high TCR expression could be over-represented when cDNA is sequenced.

The whole isolated RNA underwent reverse transcription, so sequencing captured expressed TCRB transcripts. Generated by immunoSEQ multiplex PCR, the TCRdb table keeps only in-frame clones and is missing some. This table holds more than 300,000 clones, 8% found once. The sequencing input was central memory CD4+ T cells from blood. The chain has TRBV27 and TRBJ2-3, with D unclear. The sequence was obtained from a woman under 30 in good health. The CDR3 protein is CASSPNLERSADTQYF. CDR3 coding DNA: TGTGCCAGCAGTCCCAACTTAGAGAGATCGGCAGATACGCAGTATTTT.